The source of this T cell receptor beta chain is a study of early T cells in non-severe SARS-CoV-2 infection. Across the study: With bulk RNA from unsorted whole blood as input, sequencing yielded unpaired chains. Study outcomes and limitations: Anti-spike CD8 responses were favored by VDJdb matching, which missed private and CD4 specificities.

Many counts were recorded for this clonotype. The antigen remains undetermined. As part of library construction, unique molecular identifiers were attached to individual cDNA molecules. TCRdb analysed the 5' RACE reads with MiXCR anew, one entry per CDR3 protein. The profile shows about 70,000 distinct CDR3 sequences, 5% of them singletons. J lost 4 bases, V lost 4 bases, and 16 bases had no gene match. The CDR3 has 19 amino acids. CDR1 is SGHVS and CDR2 is FQNEAQ in the germline V gene. The chain combines TRBV7-8 with TRBJ2-7, with 13 bases matching TRBD2. Specimen: whole blood, collected at baseline. The source of this sequence is an adult who was a healthcare worker with PCR-confirmed SARS-CoV-2 infection or an uninfected control (not recorded which). CDR3 nucleotides: TGTGCCAGCAGCTACGACAGCTATAGTCGGACTAGCGGGAGTTACGAGCAGTACTTC. Its translation is CASSYDSYSRTSGSYEQYF.